The T cell receptor (beta chain) under discussion was sequenced for a study of shared clonotypes between healthy human individuals. Around 29,000 T cell genomes, or roughly 300 ng DNA, went into unsorted PBMC replicate PCRs. TCRdb keeps only in-frame clones here, not all; method: immunoSEQ multiplex PCR. This table has about half a million clones, 78% appearing once. The CDR3 sequence is 15 residues long. Germline CDR1 reads MNHNY; CDR2 reads SVGAGI (reference sequence). V lost 4 bases, J lost 3 bases, and 16 bases lay in between. Worth noting for this clone: Its matching antigen is unknown.

Study-wide results and caveats: Limited genetic and exposure-history diversity came from having few donors.

V is TRBV6-6 and J is TRBJ2-7; possible D gene TRBD2, 5 bases. The TCR comes from a woman in her forties in good health. Some clones in this sample may be carry-over from other donors' samples. Sequenced: PBMCs. CDR3 in DNA: TGTGCCAGCAGTTCCTCGGACTCCCCCTACTACGAGCAGTACTTC. Translating it yields CASSSSDSPYYEQYF.